The 25 T cell receptor beta chains listed next were all sequenced from one sample in a study of blood T cell repertoires in COVID-19. Sequencing was performed with immunoSEQ multiplex PCR; in TCRdb, only in-frame clones are kept and a portion is missing. The top ten clones hold roughly 8.2% of a sample with 110,000 or so clones, around 90% of them seen once. Sequenced: peripheral blood. The origin of the receptors is a human donor in a cohort sampled during active COVID-19.

V is TRBV24-1 and J is TRBJ1-5, with TRBD1 identical over 9 bases. The CDR3 has 18 amino acids. Germline loops: CDR1 KGHDR, CDR2 SFDVKD. J gave up 1 base and V 4 bases, and 10 bases lay outside the gene matches. The CDR3 DNA sequence: TGTGCCACCAGTGACGCCGGGACAGGGAATCCGAGCAATCAGCCCCAGCATTTT. This gives the protein CATSDAGTGNPSNQPQHF.

V gene TRBV27 combines with J gene TRBJ1-1; TRBD1 might be the D (5 bases). V was cut by 7 bases and J by 5 bases, with 8 bases left in between. The CDR3 consists of 11 residues. Per the germline V gene, CDR1 is MNHEY and CDR2 is SMNVEV (reference sequence). CDR3 region: CASKTVTEAFF. The CDR3 DNA sequence: TGTGCCAGCAAGACAGTAACTGAAGCTTTCTTT.

This sequence joins TRBV13 and TRBJ2-3; TRBD2 agrees at 10 bases. The germline V gene has CDR1 PRHDT and CDR2 FYEKMQ (reference sequence). The CDR3 has 18 amino acids. Trimming cost V 2 bases and J 0 bases; bases outside gene matches: 8. The CDR3 protein is CASSLSSLAGISTDTQYF. Written as DNA, the CDR3 is TGTGCCAGCAGCTTAAGCTCACTAGCGGGGATTAGCACAGATACGCAGTATTTT.

The V gene is TRBV27, the J gene TRBJ2-7, with TRBD2 matching over 10 bases. Germline-derived CDR1 and CDR2 are MNHEY and SMNVEV (reference sequence). CDR3 length: 15 amino acids. V shed 2 bases and J 4 bases; nucleotides not matched to a gene: 5. The CDR3 sequence is CASSLPSGRLYEQYF. The CDR3 DNA reads TGTGCCAGCAGTTTACCTAGCGGGAGACTTTACGAGCAGTACTTC.

In this sample, this clone turned up once. The chain links TRBV6-5 to TRBJ1-2; 9 bases match TRBD1. This CDR3 contains 14 residues. CDR1 is MNHEY, CDR2 SVGAGI, per germline. V dropped 6 bases and J dropped 5; count of bases not matched to a gene: 7. The CDR3 coding sequence is TGTGCCAGCAGGGACAGGGGTAATCATTATGGCTACACCTTC. Amino acids: CASRDRGNHYGYTF.

The rearrangement links TRBV6-1 to TRBJ1-2; 9 bases agree with TRBD1. The V segment lost 1 base and the J segment 5 bases; nucleotides outside the gene matches: 2. Germline values: CDR1 MNHNS, CDR2 SASEGT. The CDR3 totals 14 residues. The CDR3 loop is CASSEGTGVYGYTF. The CDR3 nucleotides read TGTGCCAGCAGTGAAGGGACAGGGGTATATGGCTACACCTTC.

The genes are TRBV30 and TRBJ1-5; TRBD1 matches at 7 bases. The J segment lost 4 bases and the V segment lost 3 bases, leaving 9 bases of the junction unmatched. Germline loops: CDR1 GTSNPN, CDR2 SVGIG (reference sequence). The CDR3 has 15 residues. The chain's CDR3 is CAWSQTGNGNQPQHF. Here the CDR3 DNA reads TGTGCCTGGAGCCAGACAGGGAACGGTAATCAGCCCCAGCATTTT.

The chain carries TRBV19 and TRBJ1-5, with D maybe TRBD1 (6 bases). Germline loops: CDR1 LNHDA, CDR2 SQIVND (reference sequence). Trimming took off 1 base at V and 7 bases at J, with 14 bases between the two ends. This CDR3 is 15 amino acids long. CDR3 protein: CASSIGQGITQPQHF. The CDR3 DNA follows: TGTGCCAGTAGTATAGGCCAGGGGATAACCCAGCCCCAGCATTTT. Filled out from reference TRBV19 and TRBJ1-5, the complete variable domain reads DGGITQSPKYLFRKEGQNVTLSCEQNLNHDAMYWYRQDPGQGLRLIYYSQIVNDFQKGDIAEGYSVSREKKESFPLTVTSAQKNPTAFYLCASSIGQGITQPQHFGDGTRLSIL.

The rearrangement uses TRBV5-8 and TRBJ2-1, with 10 bases aligning to TRBD2. Germline CDR1 reads SGHTS; CDR2 reads YDEGEE. The CDR3 is made up of 18 amino acids. V lost 3 bases to trimming and J lost 1 base; unmatched junction nucleotides: 10. This chain's CDR3 is CASSSTRTSGNSYNEQFF. The DNA for the CDR3 is TGTGCCAGCAGCTCAACACGGACTAGCGGAAATTCCTACAATGAGCAGTTCTTC.

V and J are TRBV12-2 and TRBJ2-3; the D call in the table, TRBD2, was not verified against the DNA. TRBV12-2 is shown as a pseudogene. The CDR3 has 21 amino acids. Written as DNA, the CDR3 is TGTGCAAGTCGCCCCGGGTTGGGCTTGGTCCGGGAGGGCCGACTGGCCGATACGCAGTATTTT. Amino acid sequence: CASRPGLGLVREGRLADTQYF.

The chain employs TRBV5-1 and TRBJ2-3, with 8 bases aligning to TRBD1. Per the germline V gene, CDR1 is SGHRS and CDR2 is YFSETQ. This CDR3 region has 14 residues. V was pared by 4 bases and J by 6 bases, with 7 bases of the junction left unmatched. This CDR3 is CASSTRTGRDTQYF. The CDR3, as DNA: TGCGCCAGCAGCACCCGGACAGGGAGGGATACGCAGTATTTT.

The V and J genes are TRBV18 and TRBJ1-6; D perhaps matches TRBD1 (5 bases). The V end was cut by 4 bases, the J end by 0 bases, with 22 bases between. CDR1 is KGHSH and CDR2 is LQKENI in the germline V gene. The CDR3 totals 20 residues. CDR3 nucleotides: TGTGCCAGCTCACTAACCGGCCGGGGAGGGGCTCACTCCTATAATTCACCCCTCCACTTT. Protein product: CASSLTGRGGAHSYNSPLHF.

The chain employs TRBV5-1 and TRBJ2-5; TRBD1 agrees at 10 bases. Germline V gene lookup returns CDR1 SGHRS and CDR2 YFSETQ. The CDR3 is 15 amino acids. The J segment lost 5 bases and the V segment lost 4 bases, leaving 8 bases of the junction unmatched. The CDR3 sequence: CASSIGQGGRETQYF. In nucleotides, the CDR3 is TGCGCCAGCAGCATTGGACAGGGGGGTAGGGAGACCCAGTACTTC. The entire variable domain, with the rest obtained from reference TRBV5-1 and TRBJ2-5, is as follows: KAGVTQTPRYLIKTRGQQVTLSCSPISGHRSVSWYQQTPGQGLQFLFEYFSETQRNKGNFPGRFSGRQFSNSRSEMNVSTLELGDSALYLCASSIGQGGRETQYFGPGTRLLVL.

The V and J genes are TRBV3-1 (or the pseudogene TRBV3-2) and TRBJ1-6; D unresolved. The germline gives CDR1 LGHDT, CDR2 YNNKEL (reference sequence). The length of the CDR3 is 15 residues. Trimming removed 3 bases at V and 10 bases at J, with 16 bases between. The CDR3, as DNA: TGTGCCAGCAGCCAGACATACAGTAGGGAGTCACCCCTCCACTTT. This sequence encodes CASSQTYSRESPLHF.

This clone was recorded at least ten times. This rearrangement joins TRBV2 to TRBJ2-1, with 16 bases aligning to TRBD2. The CDR3 length is 15 residues. V lost 6 bases to trimming and J lost 7 bases; unmatched junction nucleotides: 3. The germline V gene has CDR1 SNHLY and CDR2 FYNNEI. For the CDR3, the DNA is TGTGCCAGCAGGGGACTAGCGGGAGGGCAGAATGAGCAGTTCTTC. The encoded protein is CASRGLAGGQNEQFF.

This clone showed up just a few times. The genes are TRBV5-1 and TRBJ2-5; the D is unclear. Germline V gives CDR1 SGHRS, CDR2 YFSETQ. The CDR3 runs 14 residues. V lost 4 bases and J lost 3, with 13 bases in between. Here the CDR3 DNA reads TGCGCCAGCAGCCCAGGTGGTGGCGAAGAGACCCAGTACTTC. Protein product: CASSPGGGEETQYF.

V usage is TRBV28 and J usage is TRBJ2-2, with D possibly TRBD1 on 5 matching bases. The CDR3 spans 14 residues. V lost 2 bases, J lost 3 bases, and 7 bases lay in between. CDR1 is MDHEN, CDR2 SYDVKM, per germline. The DNA of the CDR3 is TGTGCCAGCAGTTTACAGGGTGACACCGGGGAGCTGTTTTTT. The encoded protein is CASSLQGDTGELFF.

J is TRBJ2-3 and V is TRBV9; 15 bases are shared with TRBD2. In germline, CDR1 is SGDLS, CDR2 YYNGEE. CDR3 length: 18 residues. Unmatched junction bases numbered 6, after V lost 4 bases and J lost 0 bases. This CDR3 is CASSPGLAGGPSTDTQYF. CDR3 coding DNA: TGTGCCAGCAGCCCTGGACTAGCGGGGGGGCCTAGCACAGATACGCAGTATTTT.

This clone has just one count. The chain combines TRBV9 with TRBJ2-5, with D perhaps TRBD2 (6 bases). V was clipped by 8 bases and J by 7 bases, with 15 bases between them. CDR1 is SGDLS and CDR2 is YYNGEE in the germline V gene. This CDR3 comprises 12 residues. For the CDR3, the DNA is TGTGCCAGTGGGGGGAGTCAGGGGACCCAGTACTTC. It translates to CASGGSQGTQYF.

The CDR3 reads CASSLGLAGETQYF. In DNA form, the CDR3 reads TGTGCCAGTAGTCTGGGACTAGCGGGAGAGACCCAGTACTTC. The chain carries TRBV19 and TRBJ2-5, with 12 bases lining up with TRBD2. V was clipped by 5 bases and J by 4 bases; unmatched bases: 2. The CDR3 extends over 14 amino acids. The germline CDR1 and CDR2 sequences are LNHDA and SQIVND (reference sequence).

Of note for this clone: One junction end does not reproduce the germline sequence, and a read error may be involved. The chain uses TRBV11-2 and TRBJ2-3; weak D call: TRBD1 (6 bases). The CDR3 contains 16 residues. The germline V gene encodes CDR1 SGHAT and CDR2 FQNNGV. CDR3 in amino acids: CASSLALLQGTDTQYF. CDR3 DNA sequence: TGTGCCAGCAGTTTAGCTCTTCTACAGGGAACAGATACGCAGTATTTT.

This chain links TRBV6-5 with TRBJ1-3; 8 nucleotides line up with TRBD1. This CDR3 contains 15 residues. After removal of 5 bases from V and 0 bases from J, the junction contained 3 bases not matched to a gene. Germline assignment: CDR1 MNHEY and CDR2 SVGAGI. This chain's CDR3 is CASSMTGASGNTIYF. The DNA of the CDR3 is TGTGCCAGCAGTATGACAGGGGCCTCTGGAAACACCATATATTTT.

This clone was picked up one time. This sequence joins TRBV6-5 and TRBJ2-1, with 7 bases matching TRBD2. The ends lost 0 bases at V and 8 bases at J; junction bases unmatched: 4. Germline V CDR1 and CDR2: MNHEY, SVGAGI. CDR3 length: 14 amino acids. The CDR3 protein is CASSYSPGGYEQFF. CDR3 DNA: TGTGCCAGCAGTTACTCCCCGGGAGGCTATGAGCAGTTCTTC.

This sequence joins TRBV25-1 and TRBJ2-5; a possible D gene is TRBD2 (7 bases). Trimming removed 1 base from V and 4 bases from J, with 22 bases in between. This CDR3 region has 18 residues. The germline gives CDR1 MGHDK, CDR2 SYGVNS. The CDR3 coding sequence is TGTGCCAGCAGTGAATTTTATAAGGGGGGGGCTCGAAGAGAGACCCAGTACTTC. Protein sequence: CASSEFYKGGARRETQYF.

This clone occurred a few times. A read error may produce the germline difference seen at one junction end. The V and J genes are TRBV20-1 and TRBJ1-2; no clear D gene. The CDR3 covers 11 residues. The V gene's germline CDR1 is DFQATT and CDR2 SNEGSKA (reference sequence). The CDR3 bases are TGCAGTGCTACCACCCCTGGAGACGGGTCCTTC. It is translated as CSATTPGDGSF.